The 19 T cell receptor beta chains in this list originate from one sample, sequenced in a study of blood T cell repertoires in COVID-19. The assay was immunoSEQ multiplex PCR, and TCRdb's table has in-frame clones only and misses some. The repertoire consists of approximately 150,000 clones, with 70% to 90% occurring once and the leading ten covering around 2.5%. The sequenced sample was peripheral blood. The receptors here all came from a human donor with acute or convalescent COVID-19. The donor label of this sample is uncertain.

The genes are TRBV30 and TRBJ1-1, with D possibly TRBD1 on 6 matching bases. The germline gives CDR1 GTSNPN, CDR2 SVGIG (reference sequence). The V end lost 2 bases, the J end lost 5 bases, and 12 bases lay between the germline ends. This CDR3 contains 13 residues. CDR3 amino acids: CAWSTGRRTEAFF. The DNA for the CDR3 is TGTGCCTGGAGTACAGGGCGCAGGACTGAAGCTTTCTTT. The full variable domain, with the rest looked up from reference TRBV30 and TRBJ1-1, is SQTIHQWPATLVQPVGSPLSLECTVEGTSNPNLYWYRQAAGRGLQLLFYSVGIGQISSEVPQNLSASRPQDRQFILSSKKLLLSDSGFYLCAWSTGRRTEAFFGQGTRLTVV.

The rearrangement links TRBV11-2 to TRBJ1-3, with unresolved D. The CDR3 has 14 amino acids. V dropped 5 bases and J dropped 1 base, with 9 bases sitting between them. Looked up from germline, CDR1 is SGHAT and CDR2 is FQNNGV. This CDR3 reads CASSQERSGNTIYF. Written as DNA, the CDR3 is TGTGCCAGCAGCCAAGAGAGATCTGGAAACACCATATATTTT.

The rearrangement links TRBV30 to TRBJ2-7; the match to TRBD1 covers 7 bases. Germline CDR1 reads GTSNPN; CDR2 reads SVGIG (reference sequence). The CDR3 spans 13 residues. Losses at the gene ends were 4 bases for V and 2 bases for J; bases not matched to a gene: 5. DNA of the CDR3: TGTGCCTGGATCCGGGACAGACCCTACGAGCAGTACTTC. Amino acid sequence: CAWIRDRPYEQYF.

The rearrangement uses TRBV12-3 or TRBV12-4 and TRBJ1-1; D is unresolved. The V end was cut by 5 bases, the J end by 1 base, with 8 bases between. The length of the CDR3 is 13 residues. The CDR3 DNA reads as TGTGCCAGCAGTATACAATCGAACACTGAAGCTTTCTTT. Encoded protein: CASSIQSNTEAFF.

The V gene is TRBV30, the J gene TRBJ2-1, with a weak D call TRBD2 (6 bases). V was cut by 0 bases and J by 7 bases, with 10 bases left in between. In germline, CDR1 is GTSNPN, CDR2 SVGIG (reference sequence). This CDR3 contains 13 residues. CDR3 sequence reads: CAWSVLGGNEQFF. The CDR3 DNA follows: TGTGCCTGGAGTGTATTGGGGGGAAATGAGCAGTTCTTC.

In this sample, this clone turned up once. The chain links TRBV18 to TRBJ1-1, with 7 positions matching TRBD1. With 2 bases clipped from V and 2 bases from J, the junction kept 5 bases outside the gene matches. Looked up from germline, CDR1 is KGHSH and CDR2 is LQKENI. The CDR3 sequence is 15 residues long. The DNA for the CDR3 is TGTGCCAGCTCACCAACCACAGGGGTTAACACTGAAGCTTTCTTT. This sequence encodes CASSPTTGVNTEAFF.

The V call is TRBV15, the J call TRBJ2-1; D is possibly TRBD1 (5 bases). The CDR3 length is 14 residues. Trimming cost V 3 bases and J 8 bases, with 14 bases left between them. CDR1 is LNHNV and CDR2 is YYDKDF in the germline V gene (reference sequence). CDR3 sequence reads: CATSRKGRRDEQFF. CDR3 coding DNA: TGTGCCACCAGCAGGAAGGGGCGTAGGGATGAGCAGTTCTTC.

The chain is built from TRBV11-2 and TRBJ1-2; TRBD1 matches 9 bases. The CDR3 loop spans 13 amino acids. V shed 5 bases, J shed 5 bases, and the junction held 3 bases outside the gene matches. Per the germline V gene, CDR1 is SGHAT and CDR2 is FQNNGV. CDR3 DNA sequence: TGTGCCAGCAGCCGGGGACAGGGTTATGGCTACACCTTC. Its translation is CASSRGQGYGYTF.

The J gene is TRBJ1-2, the V gene TRBV30; a weak D match, TRBD1 (6 bases). Trimming stripped 4 bases from V and 0 bases from J, with 18 bases between. Germline V gives CDR1 GTSNPN, CDR2 SVGIG (reference sequence). CDR3 length: 16 residues. The CDR3 coding sequence is TGTGCCTGGAATTTTCCAGGGGCGGAATCTAACTATGGCTACACCTTC. It codes for CAWNFPGAESNYGYTF.

The chain is built from TRBV9 and TRBJ2-2, with a possible D match to TRBD1 (5 bases). CDR1 SGDLS and CDR2 YYNGEE come from the germline V gene. Trimming took off 2 bases at V and 7 bases at J, with 27 bases between the two ends. CDR3 length: 19 residues. CDR3 bases: TGTGCCAGCAGCGTTAGAGAGGCCTTGGCCACCATTCAGGGCGGGGAGCTGTTTTTT. It specifies CASSVREALATIQGGELFF.

The V call is TRBV6-5, the J call TRBJ1-1; TRBD1 is a possible D gene (5 bases). The CDR3 has 14 amino acids. Germline V gives CDR1 MNHEY, CDR2 SVGAGI. The V end was cut by 7 bases, the J end by 5 bases, with 17 bases between. The CDR3 region has the DNA TGTGCCAGCAAGATCTCAGGGTTTTGGACTGAAGCTTTCTTT. It encodes CASKISGFWTEAFF.

The chain links TRBV6-1 to TRBJ1-2; 8 nucleotides agree with TRBD1. The CDR3 sequence is 16 residues long. Germline CDR1 MNHNS, CDR2 SASEGT. The ends lost 3 bases at V and 2 bases at J; junction bases unmatched: 8. This CDR3 reads CASSDHWDRNNYGYTF. DNA for the CDR3: TGTGCCAGCAGTGACCACTGGGACAGGAACAACTATGGCTACACCTTC.

This chain links TRBV9 with TRBJ2-3, with D uncertain. This CDR3 region has 16 residues. Germline assignment: CDR1 SGDLS and CDR2 YYNGEE. Trimming took 0 bases from V and 0 from J, leaving 11 bases between them. CDR3 protein: CASSVGVDWSTDTQYF. In DNA form, the CDR3 reads TGTGCCAGCAGCGTAGGAGTAGATTGGAGCACAGATACGCAGTATTTT.

Turning to this clone: The identical CDR3 is also encoded by other nucleotide sequences in the sample. The chain joins TRBV20-1 to TRBJ2-7; possible D gene TRBD2, 5 bases. Germline loops: CDR1 DFQATT, CDR2 SNEGSKA (reference sequence). This CDR3 spans 11 amino acids. The ends were cut back, 3 bases at V and 6 bases at J, with 9 bases in the middle. CDR3 DNA: TGCAGTGCTAGTTCGGGGTTCGAGCAGTACGTC. This translates into CSASSGFEQYV.

The chain employs TRBV20-1 and TRBJ1-1; a weak D match, TRBD1 (6 bases). V lost 3 bases, J lost 4 bases, and 15 bases lay in between. The CDR3 spans 14 residues. CDR1 and CDR2 from the germline V gene are DFQATT and SNEGSKA (reference sequence). This CDR3 reads CSASTLGGATEAFF. The CDR3 DNA reads as TGCAGTGCTAGTACTCTCGGGGGGGCCACTGAAGCTTTCTTT.

A single count supports this clone. V gene TRBV7-2 combines with J gene TRBJ1-1; D is perhaps TRBD1 (5 bases). This CDR3 region has 13 residues. With 6 bases removed from V and 0 bases from J, the gap between germline ends came to 8 bases. Germline loops: CDR1 SGHTA, CDR2 FQGNSA. As DNA, the CDR3 is TGTGCCAGCAGTTCGGACATGAACACTGAAGCTTTCTTT. Its translation is CASSSDMNTEAFF.

In its sample, this clone was seen once. The chain has TRBV28 and TRBJ1-6; D perhaps matches TRBD1 (6 bases). V was pared by 3 bases and J by 7 bases, with 13 bases between. Germline V gene data show CDR1 as MDHEN and CDR2 as SYDVKM. The CDR3 length is 15 residues. CDR3 protein: CASSFEGVGNSPLHF. In DNA form, the CDR3 reads TGTGCCAGCAGTTTTGAGGGGGTCGGGAATTCACCCCTCCACTTT.

This clone has only a few counts. V gene TRBV2 combines with J gene TRBJ1-6; possibly TRBD1 for D (6 bases). The germline gives CDR1 SNHLY, CDR2 FYNNEI. There are 17 residues in the CDR3. Between the trimmed V and J ends, which lost 5 bases and 7 bases, there was a span of 21 bases. CDR3 bases: TGTGCCAGCAGTTTACGGGACACCTATTCTGGGAATTCACCCCTCCACTTT. This sequence encodes CASSLRDTYSGNSPLHF.

The chain employs TRBV7-8 and TRBJ2-7, with TRBD2 identical over 11 bases. This CDR3 region has 15 residues. V lost 5 bases, J lost 4 bases, and 7 bases stayed unmatched. CDR1 is SGHVS, CDR2 FQNEAQ, per germline. CDR3 bases: TGTGCCAGCAGCCTAACGACTAGCGGGAAGTACGAGCAGTACGTC. Protein sequence: CASSLTTSGKYEQYV.